This TCR beta chain was obtained from a study of T-cell memory formation after mild COVID-19. Notes on the study in general: Clones from the second wave (peaking day 37) had unconfirmed SARS-CoV-2 specificity. CD4+ contracting clones lay mainly in CM and EM, CD8+ ones in EMRA. Clones shrinking between day 15 and 85 showed a balanced CD4/CD8 split, and those that grew later tilted toward CD4+. Some clones that responded were present in memory (sampled pre-infection), which suggests cross-reactive memory joined.

V lost 5 bases, J lost 0 bases, and 13 bases lay in between. Germline CDR1 SGHVS, CDR2 FQNEAQ. This CDR3 has 15 amino acids. TCRdb analysed the 5' RACE reads with MiXCR anew, one entry per CDR3 protein. There are about 190,000 distinct CDR3 sequences in the sample; around 27% occur only once, and 10% to 12% lies in the top ten. In regard to this clonotype: The antigen is not known.

The chain joins TRBV7-8 to TRBJ1-1, with a tentative D call TRBD1 (6 bases). This sequence originates from an adult woman who had mild COVID-19 (a few samples of this study predate the infection). Cell type and time point are not known. The sequencing input was PBMCs or a T cell subset sorted from them (not recorded which). As DNA, the CDR3 is TGTGCCAGCAGCCCCACAGGGAACTTGAACACTGAAGCTTTCTTT. It is translated as CASSPTGNLNTEAFF.